Shown below are 3 T cell receptor beta chains from a single sample sequenced in a study of control samples from healthy donors and cancer patients. The assay was immunoSEQ multiplex PCR, and TCRdb's table has in-frame clones only and misses some. The data contain 90,000 to 110,000 clones, 90% of them singletons. Sequenced input: blood. These receptors came from a human donor in good health. The donor label of this sample is uncertain.

The chain combines TRBV4-1 with TRBJ2-2; tentatively, D is TRBD2 (5 bases). Germline V gives CDR1 MGHRA, CDR2 YSYEKL. This CDR3 spans 14 amino acids. V dropped 4 bases and J dropped 7 bases, with 13 bases sitting between them. The CDR3 loop is CASSPYTSDGELFF. The CDR3 nucleotides are TGCGCCAGCAGCCCGTACACTAGTGACGGGGAGCTGTTTTTT.

This chain connects TRBV5-4 to TRBJ1-1, with no clear D. The CDR3 runs to 14 residues. Between the trimmed V and J ends, which lost 6 bases and 4 bases, there was a span of 16 bases. Germline V lookup: CDR1 SGHNT, CDR2 YYREEE (reference sequence). CDR3 in DNA: TGTGCCAGCAAACCAGACATAGGGAGCACTGAAGCTTTCTTT. Encoded protein: CASKPDIGSTEAFF. Combining the CDR3 with reference TRBV5-4 and TRBJ1-1 gives the whole variable domain ETGVTQSPTHLIKTRGQQVTLRCSSQSGHNTVSWYQQALGQGPQFIFQYYREEENGRGNFPPRFSGLQFPNYSSELNVNALELDDSALYLCASKPDIGSTEAFFGQGTRLTVV.

The chain is built from TRBV2 and TRBJ2-7, with TRBD1 matching 11 bases. V dropped 3 bases and J dropped 6; count of bases not matched to a gene: 4. The CDR3 runs to 14 residues. The V gene's germline CDR1 is SNHLY and CDR2 FYNNEI. The CDR3 spells CASSERTGGGEQYF. The CDR3 bases are TGTGCCAGCAGTGAGCGGACAGGGGGCGGCGAGCAGTACTTC.